One T cell receptor beta chain is described in this entry. Its antigen is unknown. The data were taken from a study of T cell responses to AZD1222 COVID-19 vaccine. Across the study: Doses given second, at about 4 or about 12 weeks, were pooled. Study-level results: Spike-specific TCR repertoires showed rising breadth and depth after two AZD1222 doses.

Some clones are missing from TCRdb's copy, which holds only in-frame ones; the method was immunoSEQ multiplex PCR. The table records some 150,000 clones, roughly 92% of them present only once. J lost 4 bases, V lost 4 bases, and 14 bases had no gene match. Germline CDR1 SGHRS, CDR2 YFSETQ. The CDR3 covers 16 residues. The input for sequencing was peripheral blood, taken on day 0 of AZD1222 vaccination. This chain connects TRBV5-1 to TRBJ2-7; 7 bases are shared with TRBD1. This sequence was found in an adult in good health. The CDR3 loop reads CASSLPNGQANYEQYF. DNA of the CDR3: TGCGCCAGCAGCCTCCCTAACGGACAGGCAAATTACGAGCAGTACTTC.